This T cell receptor (beta chain) was sequenced for a study of T cell responses to AZD1222 COVID-19 vaccine (dated by TCRdb to the early 2020s). Looking at the study overall: A total of 233 trial participants underwent TCR sequencing, of whom 207 received two doses of AZD1222 and 26 received two doses of the MenACWY control vaccine. Trial participants were enrolled by age into 18-55, 56-69 and 70-plus year subgroups, with approximately 150, 28 and 58 TCR-sequenced participants respectively. Results the study describes overall, beyond this receptor: After two AZD1222 doses, spike-specific TCR breadth and depth were significantly higher than at day 0 and than in MenACWY recipients. Because no day 14 peak-response samples were available, the repertoires could be characterized only after the peak T cell response. The 56-69-year group was small, and its depth increase did not reach significance, likely because of low power. Vaccine-associated CD4 TCRs spanned the whole spike protein, with dominant responses in regions 160-218 and 743-854. Participants were mostly white British, with more females than males. The authors suggested clonal diversity may have been underestimated. Only five to seven AZD1222 recipients were SARS-CoV-2 seropositive at baseline, limiting conclusions about previously exposed vaccinees. Reportedly, almost half of the unique spike-specific TCRs recognized epitopes lying outside the regions that are mutated in the B.1.351 and B.1.1.7 variants.

The CDR3 regions of human TCRbeta chains were subjected to immunosequencing. Per the authors' processing: TCRs in the repertoires were matched against a reference library of SARS-CoV-2-specific TCRs that had been generated with the MIRA antigen-specificity platform. Breadth was defined as the fraction of unique TCRs that were SARS-CoV-2-associated. Depth was defined as the fraction of total T cells that were SARS-CoV-2-associated. Each spike-specific TCR was assigned to its reactive spike region and to a CD4 or CD8 class using the MIRA data. Log10-transformed breadth and depth values were compared by one-way ANOVA with Sidak's multiple comparisons tests. The immuneACCESS repertoire file appears here via TCRdb, limited to in-frame rearrangements. These files lack a portion of the clones; in checked studies, under half of the deficit traces to unresolved V genes, and the cause of the others is not known. V, J and clone size are those of that table, while D and trimming were read from the DNA. The sample table holds under 200,000 clones, of which 88% were seen once. More than 25% of the sample is in the top ten clones.

Via the germline V gene, CDR1 is SGHNT and CDR2 YENEEA. The CDR3 runs 14 amino acids, cysteine and phenylalanine included. Of all the DNA, just the CDR3 is kept, 42 bases in frame from base 1. The trim is 5 bases for V and 7 bases for J, with a gap of 12 bases between the germline ends. A word on this clone: The target of this receptor is not known. No base quality values were provided; no much bigger clone lies one nucleotide off.

This specimen's time point label, interpreted: about 28 days (+/-7) after the second vaccine dose. AZD1222 recipients whose second dose came at about 4 weeks and those whose second dose came at about 12 weeks were combined into one group, since spike-specific TCR depth and breadth did not differ between the two schedules. The vaccinee samples were drawn from two UK trials, COV001 and COV002, one of which was a single-blind randomized controlled phase 2/3 trial testing AZD1222 (ChAdOx1 nCoV-19) in healthy adults. For TCRbeta chain sequencing, PBMC samples were collected from trial participants at day 0 and at day 28 after the second dose.

The chain is assembled from TRBV11-3 and TRBJ1-6; the D gene is possibly TRBD1, with 6 bases matching. The clonotype comes from an adult who received the AZD1222 COVID-19 vaccine. The sample here was peripheral blood, taken 28 days after the second AZD1222 dose. DNA sequence: TGTGCCAGCAGCCGAAGAAGGGGGAATTCACCCCTCCACTTT. Translation gives CASSRRRGNSPLHF.